Presented here are 21 T cell receptor beta chains from one specimen sequenced in a study of T cells in Graves' hyperthyroidism and ophthalmopathy. Amplified TCR beta CDR3 regions derived from RNA transcripts. RT-PCR in the first round (using the HTBI primer set) targeted the TCR CDR3. In TCRdb, the multiplex PCR reads were re-called with MiXCR into one record per CDR3 protein. The top ten hold roughly 4.3% of the sample, which has around 610,000 distinct CDR3 sequences, about 15% seen once. Sequencing was performed on blood. Source of these receptors: a middle-aged woman with Graves' ophthalmopathy.

The chain combines TRBV11-2 with TRBJ1-2, with D uncertain. Trimming removed 0 bases at V and 8 bases at J, with 7 bases between. This CDR3 region has 12 residues. Germline V lookup: CDR1 SGHAT, CDR2 FQNNGV. The CDR3 sequence: CASSLDRLGYTF. Written as DNA, the CDR3 is TGTGCCAGCAGCTTAGACAGGTTGGGCTACACCTTC.

This clonotype was seen ten or more times. V gene TRBV7-6 combines with J gene TRBJ2-7; D gene ambiguous. This CDR3 region has 16 residues. Per germline, CDR1 SGHVS and CDR2 FNYEAQ. Deletions cut 5 bases from V and 0 bases from J, with 17 bases between. Here the CDR3 DNA reads TGTGCCAGCAGCCGCCCGCACGGAAAGACCTCCTACGAGCAGTACTTC. It specifies CASSRPHGKTSYEQYF. Full variable domain (remainder filled in from reference TRBV7-6 and TRBJ2-7): GAGVSQSPRYKVTKRGQDVALRCDPISGHVSLYWYRQALGQGPEFLTYFNYEAQQDKSGLPNDRFSAERPEGSISTLTIQRTEQRDSAMYRCASSRPHGKTSYEQYFGPGTRLTVT.

This clonotype has ten or more counts. V gene TRBV12-3 or TRBV12-4 combines with J gene TRBJ2-7, with unresolved D. V lost 3 bases and J 8 bases, leaving 14 bases between the germline ends. The CDR3 runs 13 residues. The CDR3 protein is CASSFDAATKQYF. CDR3 sequence (DNA): TGTGCCAGCAGTTTCGATGCAGCAACGAAGCAGTACTTC.

This clonotype was detected only a few times. The chain joins TRBV2 to TRBJ2-7; no clear D. The CDR3 runs 13 residues. Per germline, CDR1 SNHLY and CDR2 FYNNEI. V was pared by 7 bases and J by 4 bases, with 14 bases between. The CDR3 sequence is CASKPDTTYEQYF. CDR3 in DNA: TGTGCCAGCAAACCAGACACCACATACGAGCAGTACTTC.

This clonotype occurred many times. The chain links TRBV28 to TRBJ1-1, with D possibly matching TRBD1 (5 bases). Germline V lookup: CDR1 MDHEN, CDR2 SYDVKM. The CDR3 length is 14 residues. V was clipped by 5 bases and J by 11 bases, with 21 bases between them. The CDR3 nucleotides read TGTGCCAGCAGTGTCCTTTACCCCAGGGAACGGGCTTTCTTT. The encoded protein is CASSVLYPRERAFF.

This clonotype was observed many times. This chain joins TRBV27 and TRBJ1-2; 9 nucleotides agree with TRBD1. Trimming at V came to 6 bases and at J to 7 bases, leaving 9 bases not matched to a gene. Germline V CDR1 and CDR2: MNHEY, SMNVEV (reference sequence). The CDR3 runs to 14 residues. CDR3 coding DNA: TGTGCCAGCAGCCCCGGGACAGGGAGTTTTGGCTACACCTTC. It specifies CASSPGTGSFGYTF.

This clonotype was recorded at least ten times. The chain uses TRBV11-2 and TRBJ1-5; no clear D gene. V was clipped by 5 bases and J by 5 bases, with 16 bases between them. The germline gives CDR1 SGHAT, CDR2 FQNNGV. The CDR3 is 15 residues long. CDR3 DNA sequence: TGTGCCAGCAGCCCCGGGGTGAGTTTGTATCAGCCCCAGCATTTT. Protein: CASSPGVSLYQPQHF.

This clonotype occurred many times. V is TRBV28 and J is TRBJ2-7; tentative D call: TRBD2 (6 bases). The V and J ends lost 1 base and 0 bases respectively, with 10 bases between them. The CDR3 totals 15 residues. In germline, CDR1 is MDHEN, CDR2 SYDVKM. Here the CDR3 DNA reads TGTGCCAGCAGTTTATCCGCGGGATCCTCCTACGAGCAGTACTTC. It is translated as CASSLSAGSSYEQYF. Variable domain in full (rest from reference TRBV28 and TRBJ2-7): DVKVTQSSRYLVKRTGEKVFLECVQDMDHENMFWYRQDPGLGLRLIYFSYDVKMKEKGDIPEGYSVSREKKERFSLILESASTNQTSMYLCASSLSAGSSYEQYFGPGTRLTVT.

In its sample, this clonotype was seen many times. V usage is TRBV20-1 and J usage is TRBJ2-7; D unresolved. Trimming shortened V by 6 bases and J by 2 bases, and 14 bases separated the two germline ends. The CDR3 runs to 13 residues. Per the germline V gene, CDR1 is DFQATT and CDR2 is SNEGSKA (reference sequence). CDR3: CSATRLRAYEQYF. The CDR3 nucleotides are TGCAGTGCCACCCGACTCCGGGCCTACGAGCAGTACTTC.

This clonotype was found many times. V usage is TRBV6-5 and J usage is TRBJ2-7; 8 nucleotides agree with TRBD2. J gave up 3 bases and V 6 bases, and 10 bases lay outside the gene matches. Looked up from germline, CDR1 is MNHEY and CDR2 is SVGAGI. CDR3 length: 15 amino acids. The CDR3 DNA reads as TGTGCCAGCAGGCCACGAGCGGGAGCCAACTACGAGCAGTACTTC. Residues: CASRPRAGANYEQYF.

This clonotype was observed many times. The V call is TRBV6-2 or TRBV6-3, the J call TRBJ2-7; possibly TRBD2 for D (5 bases). Germline CDR1 reads MNHEY; CDR2 reads SVGEGT. The CDR3 length is 13 residues. Trimming stripped 7 bases from V and 9 bases from J, with 19 bases between. The CDR3 sequence is CASKLSGAAWQYF. As DNA, the CDR3 is TGTGCCAGCAAACTCAGCGGAGCCGCTTGGCAGTACTTC.

The sample holds many counts of this clonotype. The chain joins TRBV6-2 or TRBV6-3 to TRBJ1-1; TRBD1 is a possible D gene (6 bases). V dropped 0 bases and J dropped 0 bases, with 14 bases sitting between them. Per germline, CDR1 MNHEY and CDR2 SVGEGT. The CDR3 loop spans 17 amino acids. CDR3 sequence: CASSYSLGGAMNTEAFF. The CDR3, as DNA: TGTGCCAGCAGTTACTCGTTAGGGGGGGCAATGAACACTGAAGCTTTCTTT.

This clonotype was recorded a few times. The genes are TRBV6-2 or TRBV6-3 and TRBJ1-4, with D maybe TRBD1 (6 bases). Germline V lookup: CDR1 MNHEY, CDR2 SVGEGT. This CDR3 is built from 16 residues. Deletions cut 2 bases from V and 8 bases from J, with 18 bases between. The DNA for the CDR3 is TGTGCCAGCAGTTACGCTGGGGGGCGACCCCCAGAAAAACTGTTTTTT. Translating gives CASSYAGGRPPEKLFF.

Many counts were recorded for this clonotype. V usage is TRBV7-8 and J usage is TRBJ2-7, with TRBD2 as a possible D gene (5 bases). Looked up from germline, CDR1 is SGHVS and CDR2 is FQNEAQ. Trimming left V 4 bases short and J 1 base short, with 14 bases between. The CDR3 runs to 15 residues. Here the CDR3 DNA reads TGTGCCAGCAGCTCCTATACTAGTGGGTCCTACGAGCAGTACTTC. This translates into CASSSYTSGSYEQYF.

This clonotype has ten or more counts. The gene calls are TRBV11-1 and TRBJ2-7; TRBD1 is a possible D gene (5 bases). Germline CDR1 SGHAT, CDR2 FQDESV (reference sequence). Trimming left V 5 bases short and J 1 base short, with 15 bases between. CDR3 length: 15 amino acids. The chain's CDR3 is CASSLKTQGSYEQYF. Here the CDR3 DNA reads TGTGCCAGCAGCCTCAAGACCCAGGGTTCCTACGAGCAGTACTTC.

In its sample, this clonotype was seen once. The chain recombines TRBV11-2 with TRBJ1-2, with TRBD1 matching over 7 bases. The CDR3 totals 14 residues. The germline V gene encodes CDR1 SGHAT and CDR2 FQNNGV. The ends lost 2 bases at V and 5 bases at J; junction bases unmatched: 5. CDR3 region: CASSLHRGEYGYTF. The DNA for the CDR3 is TGTGCCAGCAGCTTACACAGGGGTGAATATGGCTACACCTTC.

Remarks on this clonotype: A much larger clone is a single base away; this may be a read error. The chain employs TRBV12-3 or TRBV12-4 and TRBJ1-5, with 10 positions matching TRBD1. CDR3 length: 15 residues. CDR3: CASKGGQGFFQPQRF. The CDR3 bases are TGTGCCAGCAAGGGGGGACAGGGGTTTTTTCAGCCCCAGCGTTTT.

V gene TRBV19 combines with J gene TRBJ2-7, with D perhaps TRBD2 (5 bases). The ends were cut back, 1 base at V and 3 bases at J, with 19 bases in the middle. Germline loops: CDR1 LNHDA, CDR2 SQIVND (reference sequence). The CDR3 runs to 17 residues. The CDR3 DNA follows: TGTGCCAGTAGTATAGCAGGAGAGGGTGGAGGCTACTACGAGCAGTACTTC. Translation: CASSIAGEGGGYYEQYF.

This clonotype was counted at least ten times. The rearrangement joins TRBV10-3 to TRBJ1-1; D unclear. CDR1 ENHRY and CDR2 SYGVKD come from the germline V gene. Trimming shortened V by 0 bases and J by 10 bases, and 12 bases separated the two germline ends. This CDR3 contains 13 residues. CDR3 region: CAISESGRGVAFF. The CDR3 coding sequence is TGTGCCATCAGTGAGTCGGGCCGGGGAGTAGCTTTCTTT.

This clonotype appeared many times. This sequence joins TRBV7-8 and TRBJ2-5; D perhaps matches TRBD2 (5 bases). The V and J ends lost 1 base and 4 bases respectively, with 13 bases between them. This CDR3 has 15 amino acids. Germline CDR1 reads SGHVS; CDR2 reads FQNEAQ. The CDR3 sequence: CASSLVRAKGETQYF. The CDR3 DNA follows: TGTGCCAGCAGCTTAGTGAGGGCCAAGGGAGAGACCCAGTACTTC.

As concerns this clonotype: This may be a read error: a much more frequent sequence differs by one nucleotide. The chain combines TRBV7-2 with TRBJ2-5; 8 bases agree with TRBD2. CDR1 and CDR2 (germline): SGHTA, FQGNSA. The junction had 12 bases not matched to a gene; V was cut back by 5 bases and J by 7 bases. CDR3 size: 15 residues. Here the CDR3 reads CASSPSGSAMATQYF. CDR3 nucleotide sequence: TGTGCCAGCAGCCCTAGCGGGTCCGCTATGGCGACCCAGTACTTC.